These 24 T cell receptor beta chains originate from one sample sequenced in a study of OX40 agonist ivuxolimab in advanced cancers. Here immunoSEQ multiplex PCR was the method, and the copy in TCRdb shows in-frame clones only, minus some. The sample carries tens of thousands of clones, 86% recorded once. The sample was CD4+ or CD8+ T cells sorted from blood, taken in a trial of the OX40 agonist ivuxolimab. The receptor set was obtained from an adult with an advanced solid tumor such as melanoma, head and neck, liver or kidney cancer.

For this clone: A read error may produce the germline difference seen at one junction end. J is TRBJ2-1 and V is TRBV7-7; no clear D gene. This CDR3 is built from 13 residues. CDR1 is SSHAT and CDR2 is FNYEAQ in the germline V gene (reference sequence). CDR3 loop: CASSLEQNNEQFF. CDR3 nucleotide sequence: TGTGCTAGCAGCTTAGAACAGAACAATGAGCAGTTCTTC.

The rearrangement joins TRBV7-3 to TRBJ2-3, with a possible D match to TRBD2 (5 bases). The germline V gene has CDR1 SGHTA and CDR2 FQGTGA. V was cut by 0 bases and J by 1 base, with 11 bases left in between. This CDR3 is built from 16 residues. CDR3 bases: TGTGCCAGCAGCTTAACGGCCAGCGGTCGCACAGATACGCAGTATTTT. Translating gives CASSLTASGRTDTQYF.

The chain employs TRBV27 and TRBJ2-3, with unresolved D. The CDR3 extends over 13 amino acids. V lost 4 bases and J lost 4, with 9 bases in between. Germline CDR1 reads MNHEY; CDR2 reads SMNVEV (reference sequence). CDR3 nucleotides: TGTGCCAGCAGTTCAGCTTGGGCAGATACGCAGTATTTT. Translated: CASSSAWADTQYF.

J is TRBJ2-1 and V is TRBV18; 7 positions match TRBD1. The CDR3 totals 17 residues. Germline V gene sequence: CDR1 KGHSH, CDR2 LQKENI. J gave up 0 bases and V 0 bases, and 5 bases lay outside the gene matches. The CDR3 DNA reads as TGTGCCAGCTCACCACCGGGACAGACGTACTCCTACAATGAGCAGTTCTTC. This sequence encodes CASSPPGQTYSYNEQFF.

The chain carries TRBV9 and TRBJ2-3, with TRBD2 matching 9 bases. The germline CDR1 and CDR2 sequences are SGDLS and YYNGEE. The CDR3 has 16 amino acids. Losses at the gene ends were 0 bases for V and 0 bases for J; bases not matched to a gene: 2. DNA of the CDR3: TGTGCCAGCAGCGTAGGACTAGCGGAGAGCACAGATACGCAGTATTTT. Protein sequence: CASSVGLAESTDTQYF.

The CDR3 bases are TGTGCCAGCAGCTTAAACGGGCCCGGGGCCACGCAGTATTTT. This encodes CASSLNGPGATQYF. This sequence joins TRBV7-3 and TRBJ2-3, with D perhaps matching TRBD1 or TRBD2 (5 bases each). Germline V gene sequence: CDR1 SGHTA, CDR2 FQGTGA. V shed 1 base and J shed 9 bases, with 14 bases lying between them. The CDR3 spans 14 residues. The entire variable domain, with the rest obtained from reference TRBV7-3 and TRBJ2-3, is as follows: GAGVSQTPSNKVTEKGKYVELRCDPISGHTALYWYRQSLGQGPEFLIYFQGTGAADDSGLPNDRFFAVRPEGSVSTLKIQRTERGDSAVYLCASSLNGPGATQYFGPGTRLTVL.

The chain carries TRBV18 and TRBJ1-3; D gene ambiguous. V was trimmed by 2 bases and J by 0 bases, leaving 11 bases between them. The CDR3 has 16 residues. Germline V gene lookup returns CDR1 KGHSH and CDR2 LQKENI. The CDR3 region has the DNA TGTGCCAGCTCACCAACGGGTCCCTCCTCTGGAAACACCATATATTTT. Amino acids: CASSPTGPSSGNTIYF.

The chain is built from TRBV30 and TRBJ2-2; D ambiguous. In germline, CDR1 is GTSNPN, CDR2 SVGIG (reference sequence). CDR3 length equals 14 residues. Trimming left V 4 bases short and J 2 bases short, with 11 bases between. CDR3 amino acids: CAWKGKLNTGELFF. The CDR3 nucleotides are TGTGCCTGGAAAGGAAAACTAAACACCGGGGAGCTGTTTTTT.

This clone occurred once. The genes are TRBV30 and TRBJ2-1, with D maybe TRBD2 (6 bases). V shed 4 bases and J shed 7 bases, with 14 bases lying between them. The CDR3 loop spans 13 amino acids. Germline V CDR1 and CDR2: GTSNPN, SVGIG (reference sequence). The CDR3 coding sequence is TGTGCCTGGATCCCGGCCGGGAGAAATGAGCAGTTCTTC. Residues: CAWIPAGRNEQFF.

This chain uses TRBV28 with TRBJ2-1; 7 nucleotides align to TRBD2. This CDR3 has 16 residues. CDR1 MDHEN and CDR2 SYDVKM come from the germline V gene. Trimming removed 2 bases from V and 4 bases from J; junction bases left unmatched: 8. The CDR3 is CASSLMSGKDYNEQFF. The CDR3 DNA is TGTGCCAGCAGTTTAATGAGCGGGAAGGATTACAATGAGCAGTTCTTC.

The CDR3 spells CASSPRTSGNEQFF. The DNA of the CDR3 is TGTGCCAGCAGTCCTCGGACTAGCGGGAATGAGCAGTTCTTC. The gene calls are TRBV11-3 and TRBJ2-1, with TRBD2 matching 11 bases. The CDR3 is 14 amino acids. In germline, CDR1 is SGHNT, CDR2 YENEEA. The trim removed 6 bases at V and 7 bases at J, leaving 5 bases unmatched.

This clone was counted a single time. This rearrangement joins TRBV18 to TRBJ2-3; D gene uncertain. The CDR3 contains 13 residues. The ends were cut back, 3 bases at V and 2 bases at J, with 6 bases in the middle. CDR1 is KGHSH and CDR2 is LQKENI in the germline V gene. DNA for the CDR3: TGTGCCAGCTCACCGGGAAACACAGATACGCAGTATTTT. It translates to CASSPGNTDTQYF. Full variable domain (outside the CDR3, taken from reference TRBV18 and TRBJ2-3): NAGVMQNPRHLVRRRGQEARLRCSPMKGHSHVYWYRQLPEEGLKFMVYLQKENIIDESGMPKERFSAEFPKEGPSILRIQQVVRGDSAAYFCASSPGNTDTQYFGPGTRLTVL.

V and J are TRBV13 and TRBJ1-1, with D maybe TRBD1 (5 bases). Germline CDR1 is PRHDT and CDR2 is FYEKMQ (reference sequence). This CDR3 has 15 residues. With 5 bases removed from V and 0 bases from J, the gap between germline ends came to 13 bases. CDR3 sequence reads: CASSGRQSMNTEAFF. CDR3 nucleotide sequence: TGTGCCAGCAGCGGTAGACAGTCCATGAACACTGAAGCTTTCTTT.

The rearrangement joins TRBV6-5 to TRBJ2-1, with D tentatively TRBD1 (7 bases). Germline CDR1 MNHEY, CDR2 SVGAGI. The CDR3 runs to 15 residues. Trimming shortened V by 6 bases and J by 8 bases, and 20 bases separated the two germline ends. The CDR3 spells CASRPRETGTDEQFF. CDR3 nucleotide sequence: TGTGCCAGCAGACCACGGGAGACAGGGACGGATGAGCAGTTCTTC.

This clone appeared a single time. The J gene is TRBJ1-4, the V gene TRBV28, with TRBD1 matching over 7 bases. The CDR3 is 16 amino acids. With 5 bases clipped from V and 4 bases from J, the junction kept 10 bases outside the gene matches. Per germline, CDR1 MDHEN and CDR2 SYDVKM. This CDR3 reads CASSLHGTVFNEKLFF. CDR3 DNA sequence: TGTGCCAGCAGTCTCCACGGGACAGTCTTTAATGAAAAACTGTTTTTT.

This chain links TRBV7-9 with TRBJ1-1; the D is unclear. This CDR3 is 15 amino acids long. The germline V and J ends were trimmed by 0 bases and 0 bases, with 8 bases remaining between them. Germline V gene sequence: CDR1 SEHNR, CDR2 FQNEAQ (reference sequence). The CDR3 spells CASSLAEGLNTEAFF. The CDR3 DNA reads as TGTGCCAGCAGCTTAGCAGAGGGCCTGAACACTGAAGCTTTCTTT. Looking up the rest from reference TRBV7-9 and TRBJ1-1 gives the full variable domain: DTGVSQNPRHKITKRGQNVTFRCDPISEHNRLYWYRQTLGQGPEFLTYFQNEAQLEKSRLLSDRFSAERPKGSFSTLEIQRTEQGDSAMYLCASSLAEGLNTEAFFGQGTRLTVV.

This clone was counted between two and nine times. The CDR3 region has the DNA TGCGCCAGCAGCCCAAATGTGGAGGGGGCGCGGGGCTACACCTTC. Translation: CASSPNVEGARGYTF. This chain uses TRBV5-1 with TRBJ1-2; 7 bases are shared with TRBD1. Germline V CDR1 and CDR2: SGHRS, YFSETQ. Unmatched junction bases numbered 14, after V lost 4 bases and J lost 8 bases. The CDR3 contains 15 residues.

The genes are TRBV27 and TRBJ1-3; D possibly corresponds to TRBD1 (6 bases). Per the germline V gene, CDR1 is MNHEY and CDR2 is SMNVEV (reference sequence). V gave up 6 bases and J gave up 2 bases, with 14 bases separating them. The CDR3 covers 15 residues. The CDR3 DNA reads as TGTGCCAGCAGGCGCACAGGGCTAGCTGGAAACACCATATATTTT. Its translation: CASRRTGLAGNTIYF.

For the CDR3, the DNA is TGCGCCAGCAGAGACCGGGACAGGGGTTGGCAGTTCTTC. This translates into CASRDRDRGWQFF. The chain combines TRBV10-2 with TRBJ2-1; 10 bases line up with TRBD1. There are 13 residues in the CDR3. Germline V gene lookup returns CDR1 WSHSY and CDR2 SAAADI. The ends lost 6 bases at V and 12 bases at J; junction bases unmatched: 8.

CDR3 sequence: CASHREMGGELFF. In DNA, the CDR3 is TGTGCCAGCCACCGGGAGATGGGCGGGGAGCTGTTTTTT. The V call is TRBV6-5, the J call TRBJ2-2; D possibly corresponds to TRBD2 (6 bases). The germline V and J ends were trimmed by 8 bases and 7 bases, with 14 bases remaining between them. Germline V gene lookup returns CDR1 MNHEY and CDR2 SVGAGI. This CDR3 region has 13 residues.

The sample holds one count of this clone. The gene calls are TRBV29-1 and TRBJ1-1, with D tentatively TRBD1 (5 bases). V was shortened by 7 bases and J by 4 bases, with 16 bases between the two germline ends. Germline CDR1 SQVTM, CDR2 ANQGSEA. The CDR3 sequence is 13 residues long. For the CDR3, the DNA is TGCAGCGAAACCGGGCAGGGTGGCACTGAAGCTTTCTTT. It translates to CSETGQGGTEAFF.

V gene TRBV15 combines with J gene TRBJ2-1, with 9 bases matching TRBD2. Germline V CDR1 and CDR2: LNHNV, YYDKDF (reference sequence). The CDR3 extends over 18 amino acids. V trimming: 3 bases; J trimming: 3 bases; junction bases outside the gene matches: 12. CDR3 sequence reads: CATSRRSTSGDHYNEQFF. The CDR3 nucleotides read TGTGCCACCAGCAGGAGATCGACTAGCGGAGACCACTACAATGAGCAGTTCTTC.

The chain carries TRBV19 and TRBJ2-3, with D uncertain. This CDR3 comprises 12 residues. Germline loops: CDR1 LNHDA, CDR2 SQIVND (reference sequence). Trimming removed 7 bases at V and 3 bases at J, with 8 bases between. The CDR3 DNA reads TGTGCCAGTACAGGTTTGACAGATACGCAGTATTTT. Translated, it gives CASTGLTDTQYF.

This clone was detected only once. This sequence joins TRBV5-1 and TRBJ2-2; the D gene is possibly TRBD2 (6 bases). The CDR3 has 16 residues. Germline lookup yields CDR1 SGHRS and CDR2 YFSETQ. Deletions cut 9 bases from V and 5 bases from J, with 23 bases between. This CDR3 is CATALSLVRETGELFF. The CDR3 DNA reads as TGCGCCACCGCCCTTTCCCTCGTCCGGGAGACCGGGGAGCTGTTTTTT.